This TCR beta chain stems from a study of shared clonotypes between healthy human individuals (dated by TCRdb to the early 2020s). Describing the broader study: The cohort included a few men and a couple of women between 18 and 49 years of age. Per donor, three plates each were used for CD4 naive and CD4 memory, two for CD8 naive, and one for CD8 memory. To estimate repertoire size and how much clonotypes are shared between individuals, the study performed deep sequencing of blood TCR repertoires from roughly five healthy adults. To increase sequencing depth and limit assay-specific biases, different laboratories used diverse techniques to prepare libraries and sequence TCR repertoires. Leukapheresis yielded between about 0.94 and 10 billion PBMCs per donor. Overall results and qualifications from the work: Sharing across a few donors was observed for approximately 4.6% of naive CD4, less than 4% of naive CD8, over 2% of memory CD4, and roughly 0.4% of memory CD8 clonotypes. The small number of donors limited the genetic and exposure-history diversity represented. Larger estimated clonotype richness was generally found for naive subsets than for memory subsets. Compared with non-shared clonotypes, the clonotypes found in all four sorted-subset donors had higher generation probabilities. Even with the large sequencing depth, rarefaction of the sorted-subset datasets indicated that sequencing was incomplete. Based on pairwise subsampling, the degree of clonotype sharing among donors was expected to be affected by sequencing depth. Only blood was sampled, and tissue TCR repertoires likely differ from those in blood.

Per the germline V gene, SNHLY is the CDR1 and FYNNEI is the CDR2. The junction shows trimming of 2 bases on V and 6 bases on J, and the gene matches do not reach 8 bases of it. The CDR3 measures 15 amino acids from cysteine to phenylalanine. CDR3 DNA is the only sequence kept; it has 45 bases, read in frame from the first base. About this clone: The antigen this receptor binds is unknown. No quality values exist for individual bases; no much larger clone is one base distant.

Using the deep immunoSEQ assay, TCR CDR3 regions were amplified from genomic DNA by multiplex PCR. For each cell subset, the extracted genomic DNA was distributed evenly across all wells of several immunoSEQ 96-well plates, and each plate served as one replicate. For sorted subsets, each replicate PCR was loaded with about 200 ng genomic DNA, equivalent to roughly 30,000 T cell genomes. The purified libraries were quantified using a Qubit 3.0 fluorometer, sized with a Bioanalyzer 2100, and then quantified again using the KAPA Library Quantification kit. Every immunoSEQ 96-well plate was sequenced on a dedicated single-read 150-cycle Illumina NextSeq 550 flow cell. Processing in the source paper ran as follows. Because the immunoSEQ output held only junctional sequences and lacked quality scores, the filtering could not match the filtering applied to full-length reads. Sequences were annotated with PyIR, a Python wrapper for IgBLAST v1.9, and V/J genes and CDR3 were assigned using IMGT germline references. Any read was removed if the V/J assignment was weak (E-value above 1e-6), the CDR3 was missing, or the read contained stop codons, out-of-frame junctions, or ambiguous translated residues. V3J clonotypes were defined as sequences sharing the same inferred V gene, J gene, and CDR3 amino acid sequence. To compute the percentage overlap between repertoires, the number of shared unique clonotypes was divided by the size of the smaller repertoire. Richness of each repertoire was evaluated using RTK rarefaction, the Chao1 estimator, and Recon v2.1 estimates of unobserved clonotypes. Generation probabilities were computed with OLGA for all TCRbeta clonotypes obtained by the gDNA method from several donors. TCRdb obtained this table from immuneACCESS and retained in-frame rearrangements with V and J assigned. These tables miss some clones; where compared with another copy, unresolved V genes account for less than half of the shortfall, and the remainder is unexplained. That table gives V, J and clone size, and the DNA gave D and trimming. The sample table lists 2 million to 2.5 million clones, approximately 93% of them with a count of one. 0.36% of the sample is held by the ten biggest clonotypes.

Healthy HIV-negative adults with no recently reported acute infections or vaccinations were included as donors. Every donor was a Caucasian adult living in Nashville, Tennessee, USA. Magnetic negative selection was used to enrich CD4+ T cells, after which naive cells were positively selected on CD45RA and the negative fraction became the memory subset. Blood was collected by leukapheresis, and PBMCs were isolated by Ficoll-Histopaque density gradient centrifugation and then cryopreserved in liquid nitrogen vapor phase. Analytical flow cytometry was used to check the purity and quantity of each magnetically sorted T cell population. From each sorted fraction, genomic DNA was isolated and quantified by UV absorbance on a Nanodrop 2000c.

This receptor was identified in a man aged 18 to 35 in good health. Some clones in this sample may be carry-over from other donors' samples. The chain uses TRBV2 and TRBJ1-2, and TRBD1 aligns with 8 junction nucleotides. The material sequenced was naive CD4+ T cells from PBMCs. The cell subset or site label corresponds to: CD45RA+ positively selected. The CDR3 has the sequence CASSEFGQGGDGYTF. In nucleotides, the sequence is TGTGCCAGCAGTGAATTCGGACAGGGAGGAGATGGCTACACCTTC. When the CDR3 is completed using the reference TRBV2 and TRBJ1-2 genes on either side, the full variable domain is EPEVTQTPSHQVTQMGQEVILRCVPISNHLYFYWYRQILGQKVEFLVSFYNNEISEKSEIFDDQFSVERPDGSNFTLKIRSTKLEDSAMYFCASSEFGQGGDGYTFGSGTRLTVV.